This is a list of T cell receptor beta chains from one sample in a study of T cell changes during pregnancy in multiple sclerosis. Assay: immunoSEQ multiplex PCR; the TCRdb copy retains only in-frame clones and omits some. The table records about 31,000 clones, 75% to 90% of them present only once. This material consisted of CD8+ T cells from peripheral blood mononuclear cells, taken in the second trimester of pregnancy. The receptors derive from a female donor with multiple sclerosis, enrolled in a pregnancy study. Each CDR3 is given with its conserved first and last residue. A D gene is named only where the DNA matches it firmly. The size of a clone is reported for some rows only, either as once, few or many, or as a class for expanded clones.

j_call v_call clone_size d_call cdr3_aa cdr3_nt
TRBJ2-7 TRBV5-4 - TRBD2 CASSSQTSGDPYEQYF TGTGCCAGCAGCTCCCAGACTAGCGGAGACCCCTACGAGCAGTACTTC
TRBJ1-1 TRBV11-2 - - CASSLNLDTEAFF TGTGCCAGCAGCTTAAATCTCGACACTGAAGCTTTCTTT
TRBJ2-1 TRBV5-6 once TRBD2 CASSIFTGLVNEQFF TGTGCCAGCAGCATATTTACGGGACTAGTGAATGAGCAGTTCTTC
TRBJ2-1 TRBV7-2 - - CASSLLSNGYNEQFF TGTGCCAGCAGCTTACTATCCAACGGCTACAATGAGCAGTTCTTC
TRBJ2-1 TRBV6-5 once TRBD2 CASSWISGANEQFF TGTGCCAGCAGTTGGATTAGCGGGGCCAATGAGCAGTTCTTC
TRBJ2-2 TRBV28 - TRBD1 CASSSRQGASTGELFF TGTGCCAGCAGTTCCCGACAGGGGGCGTCCACCGGGGAGCTGTTTTTT
TRBJ2-7 TRBV27 - TRBD2 CASGVSGSHEQYF TGTGCCAGCGGGGTTAGCGGGAGCCACGAGCAGTACTTC
TRBJ2-3 TRBV19 - - CATNGGLSTDTQYF TGTGCCACCAACGGAGGGTTAAGCACAGATACGCAGTATTTT
TRBJ2-5 TRBV27 - - CASSLLAGETQYF TGTGCCAGCAGTTTATTGGCAGGGGAGACCCAGTACTTC
TRBJ2-7 TRBV20-1 - TRBD2 CSTSGSYEQYF TGCAGTACTAGCGGGAGCTACGAGCAGTACTTC
TRBJ2-2 TRBV29-1 - - CSVDWGLGELFF TGCAGCGTTGATTGGGGGCTCGGGGAGCTGTTTTTT
TRBJ2-7 TRBV7-9 - TRBD2 CASSDSGTVTYEQYF TGTGCCAGCAGCGACAGCGGGACGGTAACCTACGAGCAGTACTTC
TRBJ2-1 TRBV10-3 once - CAILSLSGQFF TGTGCCATCCTCTCTCTAAGTGGGCAGTTCTTC
TRBJ1-1 TRBV5-1 - - CASSLEGDFQFTEAFF TGCGCCAGCAGCTTGGAGGGGGATTTTCAATTCACTGAAGCTTTCTTT
TRBJ2-3 TRBV4-3 - TRBD1 CASSPWTGSTDTQYF TGCGCCAGCAGCCCTTGGACAGGGAGCACAGATACGCAGTATTTT
TRBJ2-2 TRBV6-4 - TRBD2 CASSDSAGDTGELFF TGTGCCAGCAGTGACTCGGCGGGGGACACCGGGGAGCTGTTTTTT
TRBJ2-1 TRBV7-9 - TRBD2 CASSLSASGRGSYNEQFF TGTGCCAGCAGCTTAAGTGCTAGCGGGAGGGGCTCCTACAATGAGCAGTTCTTC
TRBJ2-7 TRBV7-2 - TRBD2 CASSLGLAGFSYEQYF TGTGCCAGCAGCTTAGGACTAGCGGGCTTCTCCTACGAGCAGTACTTC
TRBJ2-1 TRBV27 - TRBD2 CASRLTSGRTIEQFF TGTGCCAGCAGACTTACTAGCGGGAGAACCATTGAGCAGTTCTTC
TRBJ2-7 TRBV27 - - CASSLRSSALYEQYF TGTGCCAGCAGTTTAAGGTCTAGCGCCCTATACGAGCAGTACTTC
TRBJ1-1 TRBV10-3 few - CAISEGSQGPNTEAFF TGTGCCATCAGTGAAGGGTCTCAGGGCCCGAACACTGAAGCTTTCTTT
TRBJ2-7 TRBV29-1 - TRBD2 CSVELAGGAYEQYF TGCAGCGTTGAGCTAGCGGGAGGGGCTTACGAGCAGTACTTC
TRBJ1-1 TRBV2 - - CASRKAVSTEAFF TGTGCCAGCAGAAAAGCCGTTAGCACTGAAGCTTTCTTT
TRBJ1-1 TRBV29-1 - - CSVDESTEAFF TGCAGCGTTGACGAGAGCACTGAAGCTTTCTTT
TRBJ1-4 TRBV6-1 few - CASSEGAEGSEKLFF TGTGCCAGCAGTGAAGGGGCGGAGGGAAGTGAAAAACTGTTTTTT
TRBJ2-7 TRBV19 - TRBD1 CASSIFGTGVYEQYF TGTGCCAGTAGTATCTTCGGGACAGGGGTCTACGAGCAGTACTTC
TRBJ2-2 TRBV27 - TRBD2 CASSSTSGAGELFF TGTGCCAGCAGTTCGACTAGCGGGGCCGGGGAGCTGTTTTTT
TRBJ2-7 TRBV19 - TRBD2 CASSMASGYEQYF TGTGCCAGTAGTATGGCTAGCGGCTACGAGCAGTACTTC
TRBJ2-3 TRBV2 - - CASSKGQLWTQYF TGTGCCAGCAGCAAAGGACAGCTGTGGACGCAGTATTTT
TRBJ2-7 TRBV4-2 - TRBD2 CASSQVSLGLADGPYEQYF TGTGCCAGCAGCCAAGTATCCTTAGGACTAGCGGACGGACCCTACGAGCAGTACTTC
TRBJ2-7 TRBV10-3 medium-sized - CAISDPGEEQYF TGTGCCATCAGTGATCCAGGGGAAGAGCAGTACTTC
TRBJ2-7 TRBV7-9 - TRBD1 CASHPGTGTYEQYF TGTGCCAGTCATCCCGGGACAGGGACCTACGAGCAGTACTTC
TRBJ2-7 TRBV19 - - CASSWDTSYEQYF TGTGCCAGTAGCTGGGACACCTCCTACGAGCAGTACTTC
TRBJ2-7 TRBV4-2 - TRBD2 CASSQVAGGGSYEQYF TGTGCCAGCAGCCAAGTAGCGGGAGGAGGTTCCTACGAGCAGTACTTC
TRBJ2-7 TRBV28 once TRBD1 CASSRTGDFYEQYF TGTGCCAGCAGTCGAACAGGGGATTTCTACGAGCAGTACTTC
TRBJ2-2 TRBV2 - TRBD2 CASKELAGFNTGELFF TGTGCCAGCAAAGAACTAGCGGGATTTAACACCGGGGAGCTGTTTTTT